This T cell receptor (beta chain) stems from a study of CD8+ T cells in alopecia areata. Samples from alopecia areata patients were lesional scalp punch biopsies and peripheral blood. In each case, RNA was isolated and then reverse transcribed into cDNA as the sequencing template. Generated by immunoSEQ multiplex PCR, the TCRdb table keeps only in-frame clones and is missing some. The sample carries about 64,000 clones, 44% recorded once. The sequence derives from a human donor with alopecia areata. The sequenced material came from NKG2D-low CD8+ T cells sorted from blood.

The CDR3 nucleotides are TGTGCCTGGGGTTGGACAGGGCGCGAGCAGTACTTC. It is translated as CAWGWTGREQYF. The rearrangement links TRBV30 to TRBJ2-7; 8 positions match TRBD1. The J segment lost 6 bases and the V segment lost 5 bases, leaving 6 bases of the junction unmatched. This CDR3 is 12 amino acids long. CDR1 is GTSNPN and CDR2 is SVGIG in the germline V gene (reference sequence).